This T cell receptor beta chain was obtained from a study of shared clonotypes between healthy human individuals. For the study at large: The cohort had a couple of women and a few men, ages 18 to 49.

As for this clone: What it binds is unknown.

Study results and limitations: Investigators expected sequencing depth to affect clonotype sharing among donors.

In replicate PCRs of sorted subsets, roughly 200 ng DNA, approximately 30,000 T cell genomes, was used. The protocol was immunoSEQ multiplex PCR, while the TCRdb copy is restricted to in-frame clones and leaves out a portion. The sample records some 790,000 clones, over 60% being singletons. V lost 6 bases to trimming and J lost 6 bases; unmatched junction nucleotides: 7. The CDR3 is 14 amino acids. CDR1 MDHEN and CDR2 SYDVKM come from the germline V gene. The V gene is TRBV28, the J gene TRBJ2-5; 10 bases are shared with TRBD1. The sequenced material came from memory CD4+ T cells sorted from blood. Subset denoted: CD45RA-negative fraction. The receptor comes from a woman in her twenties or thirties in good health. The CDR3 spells CASRLGDRGQTQYF. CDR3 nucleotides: TGTGCCAGCAGATTAGGGGACAGGGGACAGACCCAGTACTTC.